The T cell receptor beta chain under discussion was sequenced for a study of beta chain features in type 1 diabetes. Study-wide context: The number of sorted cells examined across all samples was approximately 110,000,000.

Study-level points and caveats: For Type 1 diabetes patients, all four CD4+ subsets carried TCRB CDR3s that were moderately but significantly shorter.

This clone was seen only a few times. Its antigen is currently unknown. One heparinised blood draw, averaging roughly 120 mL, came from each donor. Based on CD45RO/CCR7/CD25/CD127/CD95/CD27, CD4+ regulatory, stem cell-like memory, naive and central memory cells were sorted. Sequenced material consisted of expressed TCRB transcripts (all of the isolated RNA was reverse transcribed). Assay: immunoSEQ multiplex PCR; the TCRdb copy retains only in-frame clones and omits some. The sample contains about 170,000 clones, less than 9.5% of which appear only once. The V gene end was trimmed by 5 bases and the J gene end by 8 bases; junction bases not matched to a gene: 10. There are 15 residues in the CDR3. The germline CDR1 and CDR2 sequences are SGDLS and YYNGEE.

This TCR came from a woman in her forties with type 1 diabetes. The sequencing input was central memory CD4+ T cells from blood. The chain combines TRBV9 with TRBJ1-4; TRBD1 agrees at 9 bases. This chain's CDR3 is CASSVTGGGGEKLFF. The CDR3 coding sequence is TGTGCCAGCAGTGTTACAGGGGGCGGAGGAGAAAAACTGTTTTTT. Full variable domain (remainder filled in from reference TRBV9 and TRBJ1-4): DSGVTQTPKHLITATGQRVTLRCSPRSGDLSVYWYQQSLDQGLQFLIQYYNGEERAKGNILERFSAQQFPDLHSELNLSSLELGDSALYFCASSVTGGGGEKLFFGSGTQLSVL.